These 13 T cell receptor beta chains originate from one sample sequenced in a study of identical twins (dated by TCRdb to about 2016). Library creation used 5' RACE. Instrument on record: Illumina HiSeq 2000. TCRdb passed the public sequencing reads through fastp at Q25 and MiXCR, retaining productive beta sequences. All rows with the same CDR3 protein become a single entry with the most common DNA and genes. Counted in this sample were around 160,000 distinct CDR3 sequences; approximately 3.5% of them appeared once. 8% to 8.5% of the sample comes from the top ten. Sequenced material: memory T cells sorted from blood. This specimen's cell subset or site label, per the study, means: CD45RO+ enriched T cells. These receptors originate from a man aged 18 to 30 in good health.

Many counts were recorded for this clonotype. The rearrangement uses TRBV19 and TRBJ1-4; D not resolved. Per germline, CDR1 LNHDA and CDR2 SQIVND (reference sequence). The V and J ends lost 2 bases and 6 bases respectively, with 7 bases between them. The CDR3 sequence is 13 residues long. CDR3 sequence (DNA): TGTGCCAGTAGTATATCGGAGGATGAAAAACTGTTTTTT. It encodes CASSISEDEKLFF.

This clonotype has a count of ten or more. V usage is TRBV7-3 and J usage is TRBJ2-3; possible D gene TRBD2, 6 bases. This CDR3 spans 14 amino acids. The germline V and J ends were trimmed by 4 bases and 1 base, with 9 bases remaining between them. The V gene's germline CDR1 is SGHTA and CDR2 FQGTGA. The CDR3: CASSYWGGTDTQYF. CDR3 DNA: TGTGCCAGCAGCTACTGGGGGGGCACAGATACGCAGTATTTT.

This clonotype was observed at least ten times. The chain has TRBV7-8 and TRBJ1-6; D unclear. Trimming took off 5 bases at V and 0 bases at J, with 17 bases between the two ends. The CDR3 is 18 residues long. CDR1 SGHVS and CDR2 FQNEAQ come from the germline V gene. CDR3 sequence reads: CASSLLGRQSSYNSPLHF. Here the CDR3 DNA reads TGTGCCAGCAGCCTCCTTGGACGGCAGAGCTCCTATAATTCACCCCTCCACTTT.

At least ten counts were recorded for this clonotype. The genes are TRBV28 and TRBJ2-3, with TRBD2 matching over 9 bases. CDR3 size: 14 residues. Germline trimming cut 4 bases from V and 2 bases from J; bases unmatched to any gene: 1. Germline CDR1 and CDR2: MDHEN and SYDVKM. The CDR3 here is CASSWGLATDTQYF. The DNA for the CDR3 is TGTGCCAGCAGTTGGGGACTAGCCACAGATACGCAGTATTTT.

This clonotype was seen ten or more times. The rearrangement links TRBV20-1 to TRBJ2-5; 10 positions agree with TRBD1. CDR1 is DFQATT and CDR2 is SNEGSKA in the germline V gene (reference sequence). The V segment lost 5 bases and the J segment 5 bases; nucleotides outside the gene matches: 2. The CDR3 runs to 12 residues. CDR3: CSAWTGGETQYF. CDR3 in DNA: TGCAGTGCTTGGACAGGGGGGGAGACCCAGTACTTC.

This clonotype was found many times. The chain is built from TRBV12-3 or TRBV12-4 and TRBJ1-2, with D uncertain. This CDR3 is built from 12 residues. V shed 2 bases and J shed 8 bases, with 9 bases lying between them. CDR3 coding DNA: TGTGCCAGCAGTTTACGTCTATGGGGCTACACCTTC. Protein sequence: CASSLRLWGYTF.

This clonotype showed up many times. The chain has TRBV27 and TRBJ1-2; D unresolved. The CDR3 extends over 13 amino acids. Trimming stripped 2 bases from V and 3 bases from J, with 7 bases between. Looked up from germline, CDR1 is MNHEY and CDR2 is SMNVEV (reference sequence). The CDR3 spells CASSLKVDYGYTF. The CDR3, as DNA: TGTGCCAGCAGTTTAAAAGTAGACTATGGCTACACCTTC.

This clonotype has a count of ten or more. The J gene is TRBJ2-5, the V gene TRBV20-1, with D perhaps matching TRBD2 (6 bases). The CDR3 is made up of 15 amino acids. CDR1 is DFQATT and CDR2 is SNEGSKA in the germline V gene (reference sequence). Trimming pared 0 bases from V and 2 bases from J, leaving 13 bases between. CDR3 amino acids: CSARDWGGTQETQYF. In DNA, the CDR3 is TGCAGTGCTAGAGATTGGGGCGGGACTCAAGAGACCCAGTACTTC.

This clonotype was seen more than once but under ten times. The CDR3 DNA reads as TGCAGCGTGGACAGGGAGGCTTTCTTT. Translated, it gives CSVDREAFF. This chain joins TRBV29-1 and TRBJ1-1, with 8 bases lining up with TRBD1. This CDR3 region has 9 residues. J gave up 11 bases and V 6 bases, and 2 bases lay outside the gene matches. The germline V gene encodes CDR1 SQVTM and CDR2 ANQGSEA.

This clonotype has at least ten counts. The CDR3 loop is CASSHHPGPCINEQYV. The CDR3 nucleotides are TGTGCCAGCAGCCACCACCCGGGGCCTTGCATTAACGAGCAGTACGTC. The chain is built from TRBV14 and TRBJ2-7, with D perhaps TRBD1 or TRBD2 (5 bases each). V lost 3 bases to trimming and J lost 5 bases, with 20 bases between them. Germline-derived CDR1 and CDR2 are SGHDN and FVKESK. The CDR3 runs 16 residues.

This clonotype was seen at least ten times. The chain joins TRBV6-1 to TRBJ2-7; TRBD2 aligns across 7 bases. There are 15 residues in the CDR3. V was pared by 7 bases and J by 0 bases, with 9 bases of the junction left unmatched. Germline V CDR1 and CDR2: MNHNS, SASEGT. The DNA of the CDR3 is TGTGCCAGCACCGGGAGCGGGGCACTCTCCTACGAGCAGTACTTC. Residues: CASTGSGALSYEQYF.

There are a few counts of this clonotype. V is TRBV2 and J is TRBJ2-7; no firm D call. The length of the CDR3 is 14 residues. CDR1 is SNHLY, CDR2 FYNNEI, per germline. V lost 6 bases to trimming and J lost 2 bases, with 14 bases between them. The CDR3 coding sequence is TGTGCCAGCAGGGTCGGTACAACCACCTACGAGCAGTACTTC. Translation gives CASRVGTTTYEQYF.

At least ten counts were recorded for this clonotype. CDR3 protein: CASSLQGIDTQYF. The CDR3 nucleotides read TGTGCCAGCAGTTTACAGGGTATAGATACGCAGTATTTT. The chain uses TRBV28 and TRBJ2-3; perhaps TRBD1 as D (5 bases). In germline, CDR1 is MDHEN, CDR2 SYDVKM. The CDR3 totals 13 residues. Trimming removed 2 bases from V and 5 bases from J, with 8 bases in between.